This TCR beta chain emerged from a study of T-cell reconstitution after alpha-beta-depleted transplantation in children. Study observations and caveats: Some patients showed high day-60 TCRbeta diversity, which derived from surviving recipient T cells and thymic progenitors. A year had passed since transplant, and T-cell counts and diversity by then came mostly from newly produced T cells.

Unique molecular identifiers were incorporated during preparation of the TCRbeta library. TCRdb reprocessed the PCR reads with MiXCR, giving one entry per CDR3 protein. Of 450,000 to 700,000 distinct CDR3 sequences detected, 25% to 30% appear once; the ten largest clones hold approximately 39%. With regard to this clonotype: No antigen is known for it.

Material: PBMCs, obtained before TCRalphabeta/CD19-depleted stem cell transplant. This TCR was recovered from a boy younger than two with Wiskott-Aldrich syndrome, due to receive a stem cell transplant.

The DNA for the CDR3 is TGTGCCAGCAGTTACGCGGGACAGGGGTCTACGCAGTATTTT. This codes for CASSYAGQGSTQYF. The gene calls are TRBV6-5 and TRBJ2-3; TRBD1 aligns across 10 bases. This CDR3 is 14 amino acids long. Germline V gene lookup returns CDR1 MNHEY and CDR2 SVGAGI. The V and J ends lost 2 bases and 8 bases, in that order; junction bases with no gene match: 4.